The 26 T cell receptor beta chains listed next were all sequenced from one sample in a study of cytomegalovirus exposure and HLA in healthy donors. Primers included in the PCR were 60 Vbeta and 13 Jbeta primers. Libraries were prepared by immunoSEQ multiplex PCR; TCRdb keeps only in-frame clonotypes and omits some of them. The repertoire holds around 120,000 clones, with roughly 77% as singletons. Sample: PBMCs. The source of these receptors is a man between 18 and 35 years old in good health and CMV-seronegative.

V gene TRBV7-6 combines with J gene TRBJ2-7; perhaps TRBD1 as D (6 bases). There are 15 residues in the CDR3. Trimming took 0 bases from V and 3 from J, leaving 12 bases between them. Germline CDR1 and CDR2: SGHVS and FNYEAQ. CDR3 DNA sequence: TGTGCCAGCAGCTTAGCTTTAGGACAGCACTACGAGCAGTACTTC. It specifies CASSLALGQHYEQYF.

V usage is TRBV10-2 and J usage is TRBJ2-3; tentatively, D is TRBD1 (5 bases). Trimming left V 2 bases short and J 3 bases short, with 6 bases between. The CDR3 is 13 residues long. In germline, CDR1 is WSHSY, CDR2 SAAADI. The DNA for the CDR3 is TGCGCCAGCAGTGAGGACAGAACAGATACGCAGTATTTT. Translation: CASSEDRTDTQYF.

This clone has just a few counts. The chain uses TRBV5-5 and TRBJ2-2, with 14 bases fitting TRBD2. CDR1 and CDR2 (germline): SGHKS, YYEKEE (reference sequence). The CDR3 totals 16 residues. With V trimmed by 4 bases and J by 4 bases, 3 bases remained unmatched. The CDR3 loop reads CASSLGLAGGTGELFF. The CDR3 DNA reads TGTGCCAGCAGCCTCGGACTAGCGGGGGGCACCGGGGAGCTGTTTTTT.

As concerns this clone: One end of the junction does not line up with germline, which may come from a read error. The chain couples TRBV28 to TRBJ1-5, with 7 positions matching TRBD1. Germline V gene sequence: CDR1 MDHEN, CDR2 SYDVKM. This CDR3 has 16 amino acids. This CDR3 is CASRQYRGLSNQPQHF. The CDR3 region has the DNA TGTGCCAGCAGGCAATACAGGGGACTTAGCAATCAACCCCAGCATTTT.

The genes are TRBV6-5 and TRBJ1-6, with 10 bases aligning to TRBD1. The CDR3 extends over 15 amino acids. The V segment lost 4 bases and the J segment 4 bases; nucleotides outside the gene matches: 1. The germline CDR1 and CDR2 sequences are MNHEY and SVGAGI. Here the CDR3 reads CASSWTGGYNSPLHF. The CDR3, as DNA: TGTGCCAGCAGTTGGACAGGGGGTTATAATTCACCCCTCCACTTT.

CDR3 in amino acids: CASSRGGPVETQYF. CDR3 nucleotide sequence: TGTGCCAGCTCAAGGGGGGGGCCTGTGGAGACCCAGTACTTC. This sequence joins TRBV7-3 and TRBJ2-5; perhaps TRBD2 as D (7 bases). CDR3 length equals 14 residues. Germline-derived CDR1 and CDR2 are SGHTA and FQGTGA. V was clipped by 8 bases and J by 5 bases, with 18 bases between them.

The V and J genes are TRBV15 and TRBJ1-4; no definite D call. The CDR3 extends over 16 amino acids. CDR1 LNHNV and CDR2 YYDKDF come from the germline V gene (reference sequence). The V and J ends lost 0 bases and 4 bases respectively, with 12 bases between them. The CDR3 DNA reads as TGTGCCACCAGCAGAGATCTGAGGGCTGGTAATGAAAAACTGTTTTTT. This gives the protein CATSRDLRAGNEKLFF.

This chain connects TRBV7-3 to TRBJ2-3, with a weak D call TRBD2 (6 bases). The V and J ends lost 1 base and 2 bases respectively, with 7 bases between them. Germline CDR1 is SGHTA and CDR2 is FQGTGA. The CDR3 loop spans 14 amino acids. The CDR3 spells CASSLILATDTQYF. The CDR3, as DNA: TGTGCCAGCAGCTTAATACTAGCCACAGATACGCAGTATTTT.

The chain joins TRBV7-9 to TRBJ1-2, with 7 bases lining up with TRBD1. The ends lost 0 bases at V and 2 bases at J; junction bases unmatched: 9. From germline, CDR1 is SEHNR and CDR2 FQNEAQ (reference sequence). The CDR3 has 17 amino acids. CDR3 sequence (DNA): TGTGCCAGCAGCTTAGCACCCTCAAAGGGGGCGAACTATGGCTACACCTTC. The encoded protein is CASSLAPSKGANYGYTF.

This clone was seen once. This chain uses TRBV11-2 with TRBJ1-2; 12 bases line up with TRBD1. This CDR3 has 14 amino acids. The V segment lost 5 bases and the J segment 8 bases; nucleotides outside the gene matches: 6. In germline, CDR1 is SGHAT, CDR2 FQNNGV. CDR3 sequence (DNA): TGTGCCAGCAGCCACCCCGGGACAGGGGGCGGCTACACCTTC. It specifies CASSHPGTGGGYTF.

This clone was seen only once. The chain links TRBV10-3 to TRBJ1-2, with TRBD1 matching 10 bases. CDR1 is ENHRY and CDR2 is SYGVKD in the germline V gene. V lost 2 bases, J lost 6 bases, and 6 bases stayed unmatched. There are 15 residues in the CDR3. In DNA, the CDR3 is TGTGCCATCAGTGAGAGAGCTGGGACAGGGGATGGCTACACCTTC. It codes for CAISERAGTGDGYTF.

The V call is TRBV10-2, the J call TRBJ2-5; 11 bases align to TRBD2. Gene TRBJ2-7 matches the end of the DNA better, so the J call may be wrong. Germline V gene sequence: CDR1 WSHSY, CDR2 SAAADI. The CDR3 contains 14 residues. CDR3 sequence: CASSSGLAVYEQYF. DNA of the CDR3: TGCGCCAGCAGTTCGGGACTAGCGGTGTACGAGCAGTACTTC.

The chain joins TRBV6-6 to TRBJ2-3; TRBD2 aligns across 12 bases. Germline V gives CDR1 MNHNY, CDR2 SVGAGI (reference sequence). V was pared by 10 bases and J by 2 bases, with 4 bases of the junction left unmatched. The CDR3 covers 14 residues. The CDR3 DNA reads TGTGCCACCCTAGCGGGGGGGACCACAGATACGCAGTATTTT. It specifies CATLAGGTTDTQYF.

The chain uses TRBV5-4 and TRBJ1-6, with 9 bases fitting TRBD1. The V segment lost 2 bases and the J segment 8 bases; nucleotides outside the gene matches: 5. This CDR3 region has 15 residues. The germline gives CDR1 SGHNT, CDR2 YYREEE (reference sequence). As DNA, the CDR3 is TGTGCCAGCAGCTTCGGGGACAGGGTGTATTCACCCCTCCACTTT. This encodes CASSFGDRVYSPLHF.

Only one count was recorded for this clone. The chain couples TRBV7-6 to TRBJ2-5; 7 nucleotides align to TRBD2. CDR3 length: 15 amino acids. The junction had 5 bases not matched to a gene; V was cut back by 2 bases and J by 2 bases. Looked up from germline, CDR1 is SGHVS and CDR2 is FNYEAQ. DNA of the CDR3: TGTGCCAGCAGCTTATTTTCGGGGGGTCAAGAGACCCAGTACTTC. Protein product: CASSLFSGGQETQYF.

This clone is a singleton in its sample. V gene TRBV6-1 combines with J gene TRBJ1-5; D is uncertain. The CDR3 consists of 12 residues. Trimming removed 5 bases from V and 5 bases from J, with 7 bases in between. Germline V gene sequence: CDR1 MNHNS, CDR2 SASEGT. For the CDR3, the DNA is TGTGCCAGCAGTACCGACTATCAGCCCCAGCATTTT. Translation: CASSTDYQPQHF.

The J gene is TRBJ2-1, the V gene TRBV2; 10 positions agree with TRBD2. Germline loops: CDR1 SNHLY, CDR2 FYNNEI. CDR3 length: 15 amino acids. V lost 2 bases and J lost 9; bases outside the gene matches: 7. The CDR3 sequence is CASSERLAGGGEQFF. Written as DNA, the CDR3 is TGTGCCAGCAGTGAAAGGTTAGCGGGGGGCGGTGAGCAGTTCTTC.

The chain links TRBV7-3 to TRBJ2-5, with 14 bases identical to TRBD2. This CDR3 region has 16 residues. The junction had 3 bases not matched to a gene; V was cut back by 5 bases and J by 1 base. Germline CDR1 SGHTA, CDR2 FQGTGA. The CDR3 sequence: CASSAGLAGGQETQYF. CDR3 DNA: TGTGCCAGCAGCGCCGGACTAGCGGGGGGCCAAGAGACCCAGTACTTC.

The chain is built from TRBV6-5 and TRBJ2-1; a possible D gene is TRBD2 (5 bases). V was shortened by 6 bases and J by 3 bases, with 9 bases between the two germline ends. The CDR3 consists of 13 residues. CDR1 is MNHEY, CDR2 SVGAGI, per germline. CDR3 nucleotides: TGTGCCAGCAGGGCCGAGGGCTACAATGAGCAGTTCTTC. Residues: CASRAEGYNEQFF.

The chain has TRBV7-8 and TRBJ1-1; 7 nucleotides match TRBD1. The CDR3 is 15 residues long. Losses at the gene ends were 2 bases for V and 1 base for J; bases not matched to a gene: 4. CDR1 and CDR2 from the germline V gene are SGHVS and FQNEAQ. The CDR3 DNA reads TGTGCCAGCAGCTTATGGGGACAGACGAACACTGAAGCTTTCTTT. Translation gives CASSLWGQTNTEAFF.

The chain joins TRBV11-2 to TRBJ2-6; TRBD2 is a possible D gene (5 bases). The CDR3 has 17 residues. Trimming took 1 base from V and 3 from J, leaving 13 bases between them. Germline loops: CDR1 SGHAT, CDR2 FQNNGV. CDR3 bases: TGTGCCAGCAGCTTAGTGTCGGGAAAGGATGGGGCCAACGTCCTGACTTTC. This sequence encodes CASSLVSGKDGANVLTF.

With respect to this clone: In the same sample, other DNA sequences code for this CDR3. The J gene is TRBJ2-7, the V gene TRBV27, with D possibly TRBD1 on 5 matching bases. Trimming took 2 bases from V and 1 from J, leaving 6 bases between them. The CDR3 runs 13 residues. Germline values: CDR1 MNHEY, CDR2 SMNVEV (reference sequence). CDR3 amino acids: CASSLTGSYEQYF. The CDR3, as DNA: TGTGCCAGCAGTTTAACAGGTTCCTACGAGCAGTACTTC.

The J gene is TRBJ2-2, the V gene TRBV6-5; no firm D call. V dropped 6 bases and J dropped 1 base, with 6 bases sitting between them. Germline V lookup: CDR1 MNHEY, CDR2 SVGAGI. The CDR3 sequence is 13 residues long. In nucleotides, the CDR3 is TGTGCCAGCAGGAACAAGAACACCGGGGAGCTGTTTTTT. This gives the protein CASRNKNTGELFF.

Details on this clone: Its ends do not fully match the called genes, so a read error is possible. This CDR3 is CSSSTDSEAFF. The CDR3 nucleotides are TGTTCCAGCAGCACGGACTCCGAAGCTTTCTTT. The rearrangement uses TRBV7-9 and TRBJ1-1; D not certain. This CDR3 has 11 residues. Germline assignment: CDR1 SEHNR and CDR2 FQNEAQ (reference sequence).

This clone has just one count. The genes are TRBV7-9 and TRBJ2-2, with D possibly matching TRBD1 (5 bases). Germline V gene data show CDR1 as SEHNR and CDR2 as FQNEAQ (reference sequence). The CDR3 contains 13 residues. Trimming took 3 bases from V and 4 from J, leaving 6 bases between them. DNA of the CDR3: TGTGCCAGCAGCTTCCAGGGCACCGGGGAGCTGTTTTTT. Protein: CASSFQGTGELFF.

This clone was seen a few times. This sequence joins TRBV5-4 and TRBJ2-1; 10 bases fit TRBD2. CDR1 SGHNT and CDR2 YYREEE come from the germline V gene (reference sequence). V trimming: 3 bases; J trimming: 4 bases; junction bases outside the gene matches: 4. The length of the CDR3 is 15 residues. CDR3 DNA: TGTGCCAGCAGCTATACTAGCGGGATGTACAATGAGCAGTTCTTC. This translates into CASSYTSGMYNEQFF.